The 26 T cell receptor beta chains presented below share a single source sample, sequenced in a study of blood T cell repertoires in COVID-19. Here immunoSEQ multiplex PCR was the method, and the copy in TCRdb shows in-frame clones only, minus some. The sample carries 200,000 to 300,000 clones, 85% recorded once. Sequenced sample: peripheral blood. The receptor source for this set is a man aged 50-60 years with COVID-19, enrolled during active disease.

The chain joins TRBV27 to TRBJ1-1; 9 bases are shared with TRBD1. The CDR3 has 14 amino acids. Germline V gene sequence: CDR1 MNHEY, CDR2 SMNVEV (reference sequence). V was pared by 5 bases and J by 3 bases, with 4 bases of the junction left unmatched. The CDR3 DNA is TGTGCCAGCAGTGAACAGGGGGCTTACACTGAAGCTTTCTTT. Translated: CASSEQGAYTEAFF.

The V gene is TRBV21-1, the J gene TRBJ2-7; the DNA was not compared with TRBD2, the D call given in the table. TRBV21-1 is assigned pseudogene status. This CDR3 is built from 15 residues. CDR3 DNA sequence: TGTGCCAGCAGGAATCGGCGGGGGGGAGTTTACGAGCAGTACTTC. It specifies CASRNRRGGVYEQYF.

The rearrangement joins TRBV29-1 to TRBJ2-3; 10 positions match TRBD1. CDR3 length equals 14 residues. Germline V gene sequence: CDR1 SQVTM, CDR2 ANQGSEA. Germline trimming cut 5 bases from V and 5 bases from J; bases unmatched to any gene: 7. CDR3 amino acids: CSVKGQGRGDTQYF. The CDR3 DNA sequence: TGCAGCGTTAAGGGACAGGGGCGTGGAGATACGCAGTATTTT.

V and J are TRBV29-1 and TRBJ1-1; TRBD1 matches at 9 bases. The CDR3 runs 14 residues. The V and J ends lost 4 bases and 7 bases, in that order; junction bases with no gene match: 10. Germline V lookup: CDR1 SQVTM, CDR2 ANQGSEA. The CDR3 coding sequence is TGCAGCGTTGGGAACCGGGACAGGGTGGATGAAGCTTTCTTT. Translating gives CSVGNRDRVDEAFF. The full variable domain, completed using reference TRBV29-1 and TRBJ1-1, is SAVISQKPSRDICQRGTSLTIQCQVDSQVTMMFWYRQQPGQSLTLIATANQGSEATYESGFVIDKFPISRPNLTFSTLTVSNMSPEDSSIYLCSVGNRDRVDEAFFGQGTRLTVV.

As DNA, the CDR3 is TGTGCCAGCAGCCAAGAACGCCTGGGTCTAGCGGGGCTGGTAGGGTCCTACAATGAGCAGTTCTTC. It codes for CASSQERLGLAGLVGSYNEQFF. The chain joins TRBV4-2 to TRBJ2-1; 9 nucleotides agree with TRBD2. Germline trimming cut 0 bases from V and 1 base from J; bases unmatched to any gene: 19. The germline V gene has CDR1 LGHNA and CDR2 YNFKEQ. CDR3 length equals 22 residues.

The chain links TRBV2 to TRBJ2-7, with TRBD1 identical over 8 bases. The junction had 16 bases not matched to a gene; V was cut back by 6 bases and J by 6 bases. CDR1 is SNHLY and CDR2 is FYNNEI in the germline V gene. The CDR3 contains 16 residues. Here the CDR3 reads CASSDLTRQGSAEQYF. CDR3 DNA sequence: TGTGCCAGCAGCGATCTTACACGACAGGGGAGTGCCGAGCAGTACTTC.

The CDR3 region has the DNA TGTGCCAGTAGTAGTAATAGCGGGGGTGGCACAGATACGCAGTATTTT. As protein: CASSSNSGGGTDTQYF. The chain couples TRBV19 to TRBJ2-3, with 9 bases that match TRBD2. Germline lookup yields CDR1 LNHDA and CDR2 SQIVND (reference sequence). The CDR3 runs 16 residues. The J segment lost 1 base and the V segment lost 4 bases, leaving 6 bases of the junction unmatched.

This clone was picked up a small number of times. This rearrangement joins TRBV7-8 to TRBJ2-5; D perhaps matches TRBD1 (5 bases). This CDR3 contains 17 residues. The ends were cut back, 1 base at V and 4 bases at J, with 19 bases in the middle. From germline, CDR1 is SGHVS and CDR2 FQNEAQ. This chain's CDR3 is CASSLEGSRTSLETQYF. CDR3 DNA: TGTGCCAGCAGCTTAGAGGGGTCGAGAACCTCCTTAGAGACCCAGTACTTC.

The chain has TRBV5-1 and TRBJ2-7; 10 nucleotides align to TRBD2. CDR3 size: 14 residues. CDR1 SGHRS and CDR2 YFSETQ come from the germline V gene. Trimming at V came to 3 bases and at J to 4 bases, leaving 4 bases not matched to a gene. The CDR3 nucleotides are TGCGCCAGCAGCTCTACTAGCGGGGTATACGAGCAGTACTTC. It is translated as CASSSTSGVYEQYF.

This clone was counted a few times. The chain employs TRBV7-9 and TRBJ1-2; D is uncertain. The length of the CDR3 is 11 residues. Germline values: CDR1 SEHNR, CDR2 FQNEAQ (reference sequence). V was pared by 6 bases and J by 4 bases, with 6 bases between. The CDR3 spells CASSRVYGYTF. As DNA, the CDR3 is TGTGCCAGCAGTCGGGTCTATGGCTACACCTTC.

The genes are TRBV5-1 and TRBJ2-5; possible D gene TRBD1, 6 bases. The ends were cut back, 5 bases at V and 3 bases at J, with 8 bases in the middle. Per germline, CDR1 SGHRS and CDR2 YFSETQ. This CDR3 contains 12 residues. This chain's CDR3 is CASRPGEETQYF. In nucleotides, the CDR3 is TGCGCCAGCAGGCCAGGGGAAGAGACCCAGTACTTC.

CDR3 coding DNA: TGTGCCACCAGTGATTACAAACAGGGACCCTACAATGAGCAGTTCTTC. Amino acids: CATSDYKQGPYNEQFF. This sequence joins TRBV24-1 and TRBJ2-1; a possible D gene is TRBD1 (6 bases). Trimming pared 2 bases from V and 2 bases from J, leaving 12 bases between. Germline V CDR1 and CDR2: KGHDR, SFDVKD. The CDR3 is 16 amino acids.

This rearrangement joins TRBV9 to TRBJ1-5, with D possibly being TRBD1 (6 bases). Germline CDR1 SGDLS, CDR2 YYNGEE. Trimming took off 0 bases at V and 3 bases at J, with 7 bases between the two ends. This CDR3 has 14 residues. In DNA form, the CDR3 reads TGTGCCAGCAGCGTAGGACAGGTCAATCAGCCCCAGCATTTT. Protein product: CASSVGQVNQPQHF.

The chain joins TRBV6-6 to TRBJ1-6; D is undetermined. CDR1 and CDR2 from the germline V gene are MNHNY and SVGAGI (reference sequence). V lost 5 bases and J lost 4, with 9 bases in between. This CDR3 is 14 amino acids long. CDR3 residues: CASSPPGYNSPLHF. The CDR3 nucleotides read TGTGCCAGCAGTCCCCCGGGGTATAATTCACCCCTCCACTTT.

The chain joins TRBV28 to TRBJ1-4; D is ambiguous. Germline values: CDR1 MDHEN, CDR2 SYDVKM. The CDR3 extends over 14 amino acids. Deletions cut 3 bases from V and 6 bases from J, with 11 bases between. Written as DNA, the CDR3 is TGTGCCAGCAGTTTTGGAGGTGGCTATGAAAAACTGTTTTTT. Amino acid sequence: CASSFGGGYEKLFF. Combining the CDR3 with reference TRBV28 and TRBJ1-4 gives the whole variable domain DVKVTQSSRYLVKRTGEKVFLECVQDMDHENMFWYRQDPGLGLRLIYFSYDVKMKEKGDIPEGYSVSREKKERFSLILESASTNQTSMYLCASSFGGGYEKLFFGSGTQLSVL.

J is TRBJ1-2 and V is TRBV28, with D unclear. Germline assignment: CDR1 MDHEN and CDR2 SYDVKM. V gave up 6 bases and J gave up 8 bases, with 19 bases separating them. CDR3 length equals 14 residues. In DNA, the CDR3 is TGTGCCAGCAGAACCTCCGGCCCATCAGGAGGCTACACCTTC. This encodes CASRTSGPSGGYTF.

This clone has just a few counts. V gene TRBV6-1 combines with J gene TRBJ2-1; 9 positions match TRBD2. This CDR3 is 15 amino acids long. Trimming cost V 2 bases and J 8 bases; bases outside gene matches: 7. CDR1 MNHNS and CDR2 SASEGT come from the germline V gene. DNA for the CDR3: TGTGCCAGCAGTGAAAGAAGCGGGGGGCGGGATGAGCAGTTCTTC. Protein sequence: CASSERSGGRDEQFF.

The CDR3, as DNA: TGTGCCAGCAGCACGGACAGGTTTGCTGGCTATGGCTACACCTTC. Translated: CASSTDRFAGYGYTF. V usage is TRBV5-6 and J usage is TRBJ1-2; 7 bases align to TRBD1. The junction had 10 bases not matched to a gene; V was cut back by 4 bases and J by 4 bases. The CDR3 is 15 residues long. Germline CDR1 SGHDT, CDR2 YYEEEE.

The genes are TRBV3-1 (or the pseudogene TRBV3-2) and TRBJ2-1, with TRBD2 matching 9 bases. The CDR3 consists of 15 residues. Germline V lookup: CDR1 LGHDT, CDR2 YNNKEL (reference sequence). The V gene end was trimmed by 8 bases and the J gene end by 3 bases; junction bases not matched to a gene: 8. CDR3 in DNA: TGTGCCAGCTCTGATTTTAGCGGGGGCTACAATGAGCAGTTCTTC. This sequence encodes CASSDFSGGYNEQFF.

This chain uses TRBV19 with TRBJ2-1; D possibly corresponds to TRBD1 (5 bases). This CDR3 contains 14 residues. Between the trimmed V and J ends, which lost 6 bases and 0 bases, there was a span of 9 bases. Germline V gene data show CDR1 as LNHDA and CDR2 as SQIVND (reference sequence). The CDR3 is CASRADSSYNEQFF. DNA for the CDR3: TGTGCCAGTAGGGCCGACAGCTCCTACAATGAGCAGTTCTTC.

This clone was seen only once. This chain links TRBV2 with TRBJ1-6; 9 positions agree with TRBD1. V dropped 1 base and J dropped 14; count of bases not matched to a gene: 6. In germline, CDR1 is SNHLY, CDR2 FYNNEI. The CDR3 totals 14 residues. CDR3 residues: CASSEGTGAGALHF. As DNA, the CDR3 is TGTGCCAGCAGTGAAGGGACAGGGGCCGGGGCCCTCCACTTT.

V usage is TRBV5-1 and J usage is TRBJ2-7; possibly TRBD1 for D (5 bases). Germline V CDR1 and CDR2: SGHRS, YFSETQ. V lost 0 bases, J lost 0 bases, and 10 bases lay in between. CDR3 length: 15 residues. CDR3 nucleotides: TGCGCCAGCAGCTTGGCCCCAGGGATCTCCTACGAGCAGTACTTC. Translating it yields CASSLAPGISYEQYF.

The CDR3 here is CASKPYGEQGHTEAFF. CDR3 DNA: TGTGCCAGTAAACCGTATGGGGAACAGGGGCACACTGAAGCTTTCTTT. V usage is TRBV19 and J usage is TRBJ1-1; 7 bases map to TRBD1. Trimming cost V 7 bases and J 3 bases; bases outside gene matches: 14. The CDR3 loop spans 16 amino acids. CDR1 is LNHDA, CDR2 SQIVND, per germline (reference sequence).

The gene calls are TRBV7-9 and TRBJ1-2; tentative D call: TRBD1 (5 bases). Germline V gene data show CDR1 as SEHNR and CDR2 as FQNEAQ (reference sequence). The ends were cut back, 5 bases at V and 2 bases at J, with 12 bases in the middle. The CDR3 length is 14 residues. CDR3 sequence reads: CASSPGWANYGYTF. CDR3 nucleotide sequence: TGTGCCAGCAGCCCAGGGTGGGCGAACTATGGCTACACCTTC.

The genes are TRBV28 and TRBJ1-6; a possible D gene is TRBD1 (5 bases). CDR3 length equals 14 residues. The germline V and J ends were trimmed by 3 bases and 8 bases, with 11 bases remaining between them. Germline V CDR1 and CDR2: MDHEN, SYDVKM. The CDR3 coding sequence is TGTGCCAGCAGTTTTACAGGCTCGGATTCACCCCTCCACTTT. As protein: CASSFTGSDSPLHF.

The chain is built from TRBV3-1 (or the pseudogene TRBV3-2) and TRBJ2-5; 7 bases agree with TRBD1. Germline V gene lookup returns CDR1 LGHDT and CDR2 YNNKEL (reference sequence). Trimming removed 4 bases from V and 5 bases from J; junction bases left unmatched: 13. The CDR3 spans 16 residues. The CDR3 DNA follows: TGTGCCAGCAGCCTCTACCGGGACAGCTTCCTGGAGACCCAGTACTTC. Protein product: CASSLYRDSFLETQYF.